The 23 T cell receptor beta chains presented below share a single source sample, sequenced in a study of tumor-infiltrating lymphocytes in oesophageal squamous cell carcinoma. TCRdb called the PCR reads again in MiXCR, with one record for every CDR3 protein. The table has about 11,000 distinct CDR3 sequences, around three fifths seen once. The specimen sequenced was esophageal tumor tissue. These receptors originate from a male donor with esophageal squamous cell carcinoma.

CDR3 DNA sequence: TGTGCCAGCAGCACCCCAACCGGGACAGGGGGCTACGAGCAGTACTTC. This translates into CASSTPTGTGGYEQYF. The rearrangement joins TRBV6-1 to TRBJ2-1; 11 bases fit TRBD1. The J call may not be correct, given that the DNA end is closer to TRBJ2-7. The CDR3 is 16 residues long. Germline V lookup: CDR1 MNHNS, CDR2 SASEGT.

The chain carries TRBV7-6 and TRBJ2-1; TRBD1 might be the D (6 bases). The germline gives CDR1 SGHVS, CDR2 FNYEAQ. The CDR3 contains 14 residues. V was cut by 1 base and J by 4 bases, with 8 bases left in between. CDR3 nucleotides: TGTGCCAGCAGCTTAGGGACAGCGTACAATGAGCAGTTCTTC. Protein sequence: CASSLGTAYNEQFF. The variable domain in full, with the rest retrieved from reference TRBV7-6 and TRBJ2-1, is GAGVSQSPRYKVTKRGQDVALRCDPISGHVSLYWYRQALGQGPEFLTYFNYEAQQDKSGLPNDRFSAERPEGSISTLTIQRTEQRDSAMYRCASSLGTAYNEQFFGPGTRLTVL.

This rearrangement joins TRBV7-2 to TRBJ2-3; 11 nucleotides match TRBD2. The CDR3 spans 21 residues. V was clipped by 4 bases and J by 0 bases; unmatched bases: 18. CDR1 is SGHTA and CDR2 is FQGNSA in the germline V gene. The DNA of the CDR3 is TGTGCCAGCAGCTCCTATCCGCTACTAGCGGGAGTGGGTGCGAGCACAGATACGCAGTATTTT. It encodes CASSSYPLLAGVGASTDTQYF.

V is TRBV7-6 and J is TRBJ2-1; D not certain. The CDR3 is made up of 13 amino acids. Germline CDR1 reads SGHVS; CDR2 reads FNYEAQ. The V end was cut by 4 bases, the J end by 8 bases, with 12 bases between. The CDR3 protein is CASSSPFMDEQFF. The CDR3 DNA is TGTGCCAGCAGCTCCCCCTTTATGGATGAGCAGTTCTTC.

This clonotype was seen ten or more times. The V and J genes are TRBV6-1 and TRBJ2-2; D is undetermined. The CDR3 is 12 residues long. Trimming took 8 bases from V and 5 from J, leaving 9 bases between them. Germline V lookup: CDR1 MNHNS, CDR2 SASEGT. The CDR3 protein is CASARATGELFF. Here the CDR3 DNA reads TGTGCCAGCGCCCGGGCGACCGGGGAGCTGTTTTTT.

The V and J genes are TRBV10-3 and TRBJ2-5; no clear D. The assigned J gene may be wrong: the sequence end matches TRBJ2-1 better. This CDR3 contains 16 residues. In germline, CDR1 is ENHRY, CDR2 SYGVKD. This CDR3 reads CAISELRRPKGDEQFF. CDR3 coding DNA: TGTGCCATCAGTGAGTTACGTCGACCCAAGGGCGATGAGCAGTTCTTC.

Within the sample, this clonotype is medium-sized. The rearrangement links TRBV6-1 to TRBJ2-6; 8 nucleotides align to TRBD1. There are 16 residues in the CDR3. V trimming: 6 bases; J trimming: 5 bases; junction bases outside the gene matches: 9. CDR1 is MNHNS, CDR2 SASEGT, per germline. Here the CDR3 reads CASSTFTGGWANVLTF. DNA of the CDR3: TGTGCCAGCAGCACATTTACAGGGGGTTGGGCCAACGTCCTGACTTTC.

This clonotype showed up just once. V is TRBV12-3 or TRBV12-4 and J is TRBJ1-1; D gene uncertain. The CDR3 covers 14 residues. Deletions cut 2 bases from V and 1 base from J, with 8 bases between. The CDR3: CASSLQAGNTEAFF. Here the CDR3 DNA reads TGTGCCAGCAGTTTACAGGCTGGGAACACTGAAGCTTTCTTT.

The chain uses TRBV7-9 and TRBJ1-1; 8 bases fit TRBD1. With the DNA end fitting TRBJ2-2 better, the J assignment may be wrong. CDR3 length equals 15 residues. Germline lookup yields CDR1 SEHNR and CDR2 FQNEAQ (reference sequence). The CDR3 nucleotides read TGTGCCAGCAGCTTATTACAGGGGGGTACCGGGGAGCTGTTTTTT. Protein sequence: CASSLLQGGTGELFF.

The chain recombines TRBV7-2 with TRBJ2-3; 7 bases are shared with TRBD2. This CDR3 is 14 amino acids long. CDR1 and CDR2 from the germline V gene are SGHTA and FQGNSA. Trimming took 1 base from V and 6 from J; bases not matched to a gene: 4. The CDR3 spells CASSLGGREDTQYF. The CDR3 DNA reads as TGTGCCAGCAGCTTAGGAGGGAGGGAGGATACGCAGTATTTT.

The rearrangement links TRBV12-3 or TRBV12-4 to TRBJ2-1; D is perhaps TRBD1 or TRBD2 (6 bases each). TRBJ2-7 matches the DNA end more closely, so the J call is doubtful. CDR3 size: 14 residues. The CDR3 region has the DNA TGTGCCAGCAGCCGGGGGCCCGGTACCTACGAGCAGTACTTC. As protein: CASSRGPGTYEQYF.

The chain joins TRBV7-2 to TRBJ2-3; D is perhaps TRBD2 (6 bases). The germline gives CDR1 SGHTA, CDR2 FQGNSA. V was pared by 1 base and J by 1 base, with 15 bases between. This CDR3 region has 17 residues. The chain's CDR3 is CASSLEAIGGGTDTQYF. The CDR3 nucleotides are TGTGCCAGCAGCTTAGAAGCGATCGGGGGTGGCACAGATACGCAGTATTTT.

The chain joins TRBV4-2 to TRBJ2-7; 9 nucleotides line up with TRBD2. The assigned J gene may be wrong: the sequence end matches TRBJ2-1 better. The CDR3 length is 20 residues. Germline V lookup: CDR1 LGHNA, CDR2 YNFKEQ. CDR3: CASSQETLSGRIGSSDEQFF. In nucleotides, the CDR3 is TGTGCCAGCAGCCAAGAAACCCTTAGCGGGAGAATAGGTAGTAGTGATGAGCAGTTCTTC.

The chain has TRBV5-4 and TRBJ2-7; TRBD1 or TRBD2 may be the D gene (5 bases each). This CDR3 contains 13 residues. Germline V lookup: CDR1 SGHNT, CDR2 YYREEE (reference sequence). Trimming shortened V by 4 bases and J by 4 bases, and 12 bases separated the two germline ends. Here the CDR3 DNA reads TGTGCCAGCAGCGTTCAAGGGGAGTACGAGCAGTACTTC. Translated: CASSVQGEYEQYF.

This clonotype was counted a single time. The chain links TRBV12-3 or TRBV12-4 to TRBJ2-5, with D perhaps TRBD1 (5 bases). The germline V and J ends were trimmed by 3 bases and 0 bases, with 14 bases remaining between them. The length of the CDR3 is 16 residues. The CDR3 sequence: CASSLTVTLYQETQYF. The CDR3 DNA reads TGTGCCAGCAGTTTGACAGTGACTTTGTACCAAGAGACCCAGTACTTC.

This clonotype has ten or more counts. This chain joins TRBV6-1 and TRBJ2-7; 7 positions agree with TRBD2. This CDR3 has 16 residues. V trimming: 7 bases; J trimming: 7 bases; junction bases outside the gene matches: 19. Germline CDR1 is MNHNS and CDR2 is SASEGT. This CDR3 reads CASIPMGGRAVNEQYF. DNA for the CDR3: TGTGCCAGCATCCCAATGGGCGGGAGAGCTGTCAATGAGCAGTACTTC.

Note on this clonotype: The junction departs from germline at one end; a sequencing error may be responsible. The chain links TRBV11-2 to TRBJ2-3; 9 nucleotides agree with TRBD2. This CDR3 is 17 amino acids long. Germline CDR1 reads SGHAT; CDR2 reads FQNNGV. This CDR3 reads CASNLGVAGETTDTQYF. CDR3 DNA: TGTGCCAGCAACTTAGGGGTAGCGGGGGAGACCACAGATACGCAGTATTTT. Filled out from reference TRBV11-2 and TRBJ2-3, the complete variable domain reads EAGVAQSPRYKIIEKRQSVAFWCNPISGHATLYWYQQILGQGPKLLIQFQNNGVVDDSQLPKDRFSAERLKGVDSTLKIQPAKLEDSAVYLCASNLGVAGETTDTQYFGPGTRLTVL.

In its sample, this clonotype is medium-sized. The chain couples TRBV7-9 to TRBJ1-5, with unresolved D. The CDR3 has 14 amino acids. Trimming left V 5 bases short and J 3 bases short, with 11 bases between. CDR1 SEHNR and CDR2 FQNEAQ come from the germline V gene (reference sequence). Written as DNA, the CDR3 is TGTGCCAGCAGCCATCCAGGTCCCAATCAGCCCCAGCATTTT. The encoded protein is CASSHPGPNQPQHF.

The chain employs TRBV11-2 and TRBJ2-3; D may be TRBD2 (6 bases). With the DNA end fitting TRBJ2-1 better, the J assignment may be wrong. CDR3 length equals 14 residues. CDR1 and CDR2 (germline): SGHAT, FQNNGV. The CDR3 here is CASSSVRDYNEQFF. CDR3 nucleotides: TGTGCCAGCAGCTCTGTGCGGGACTACAATGAGCAGTTCTTC.

The chain joins TRBV7-2 to TRBJ2-4, with 9 bases fitting TRBD2. The end of the DNA is better explained by TRBJ2-5, so the J call may be wrong. CDR1 is SGHTA and CDR2 is FQGNSA in the germline V gene. This CDR3 has 16 amino acids. DNA of the CDR3: TGTGCCAGCAGCGGCGGGACTAGCCCCTACCAAGAGACCCAGTACTTC. Its protein is CASSGGTSPYQETQYF.

V usage is TRBV20-1 and J usage is TRBJ2-4; D is unclear. The last part of the DNA fits TRBJ2-7 better; the J call may be wrong. The CDR3 is made up of 13 amino acids. The germline CDR1 and CDR2 sequences are DFQATT and SNEGSKA (reference sequence). CDR3 region: CSAAGRIAYEQYF. CDR3 nucleotide sequence: TGCAGTGCTGCCGGGCGGATCGCCTACGAGCAGTACTTC.

The gene calls are TRBV11-3 and TRBJ2-5; TRBD1 matches at 7 bases. J was trimmed by 2 bases and V by 4 bases; bases with no gene match: 10. Per the germline V gene, CDR1 is SGHNT and CDR2 is YENEEA. The CDR3 totals 16 residues. CDR3 in DNA: TGTGCCAGCAGCTCCCCCTTTGGGACAGCACAAGAGACCCAGTACTTC. Amino acids: CASSSPFGTAQETQYF.

This CDR3 reads CATSKTGTGEQYF. The CDR3 region has the DNA TGTGCCACCAGTAAGACAGGGACCGGCGAGCAGTACTTC. The chain recombines TRBV24-1 with TRBJ2-4, with TRBD1 matching over 7 bases. The better agreement between TRBJ2-7 and the DNA end casts doubt on the J call. This CDR3 spans 13 amino acids. From germline, CDR1 is KGHDR and CDR2 SFDVKD.